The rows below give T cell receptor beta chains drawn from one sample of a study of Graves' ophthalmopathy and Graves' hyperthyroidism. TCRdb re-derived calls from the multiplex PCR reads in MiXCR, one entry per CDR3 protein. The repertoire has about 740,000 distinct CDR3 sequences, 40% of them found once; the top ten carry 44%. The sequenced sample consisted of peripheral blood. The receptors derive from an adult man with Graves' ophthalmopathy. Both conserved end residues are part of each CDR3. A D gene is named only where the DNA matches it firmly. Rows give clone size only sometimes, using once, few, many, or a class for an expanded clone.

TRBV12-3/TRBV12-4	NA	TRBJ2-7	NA	TGTGCCAGCAGTTATCAGAGGGCCGAGCAGTACTTC	CASSYQRAEQYF
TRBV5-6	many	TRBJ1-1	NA	TGTGCCAGCAGCTTGGTAAAAGCTGAAGCTTTCTTT	CASSLVKAEAFF
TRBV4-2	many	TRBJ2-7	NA	TGTGCCAGGTACGAGCAGTACTTC	CARYEQYF
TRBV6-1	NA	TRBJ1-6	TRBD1	TGTGCCAGCAGGGGACAGGCCTATAATTCACCCCTCCACTTT	CASRGQAYNSPLHF
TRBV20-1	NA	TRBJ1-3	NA	TGCAGTGCTAGTTCGGGGGATTTAATAAGATCTGGAAACACCATATATTTT	CSASSGDLIRSGNTIYF
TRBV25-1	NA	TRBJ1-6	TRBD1	TGTGCCAGCAGCCGAGGGGGACAGGGGGCCTTTTCACCCCTCCACTTT	CASSRGGQGAFSPLHF
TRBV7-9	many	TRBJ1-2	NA	TGTGCCAGCAGCCCAGAATCACCTATCTATGGCTACACCTTC	CASSPESPIYGYTF
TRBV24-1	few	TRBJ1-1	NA	TGTGCCGCCGGACAGACCAACACTGAAGCTTTCTTT	CAAGQTNTEAFF
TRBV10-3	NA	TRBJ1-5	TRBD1	TGTGCCATCAGGAGGACAGGGGGGCAGCCCCAGCATTTT	CAIRRTGGQPQHF
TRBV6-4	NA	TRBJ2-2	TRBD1	TGTGCCAGCAGTGAATGGGACAGGGGGCGCACCGGGGAGCTGTTTTTT	CASSEWDRGRTGELFF
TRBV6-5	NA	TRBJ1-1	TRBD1	TGTGCCAGCAGCCCTCCGGGACAGTCGAGGGCTGAAGCTTTCTTT	CASSPPGQSRAEAFF
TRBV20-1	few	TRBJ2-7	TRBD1	TGCAGTGCTAGACTTGACAGGGCAGTCTACGAGCAGTACTTC	CSARLDRAVYEQYF
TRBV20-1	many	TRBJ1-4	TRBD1	TGCAGTGCAACAGGGGAAGAAAAACTGTTTTTT	CSATGEEKLFF
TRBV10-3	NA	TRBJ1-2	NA	TGTGCCATCAGTGGGAAGGGGAAGTCGTATGGCTACACCTTC	CAISGKGKSYGYTF
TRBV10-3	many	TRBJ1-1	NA	TGTGCCACCCAGTACAGTCAAACGAACACTGAAGCTTTCTTT	CATQYSQTNTEAFF
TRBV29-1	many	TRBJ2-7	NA	TGCAGCGTTGAAGGTAGTATAGGGGGTGTCACCTACGAGCAGTACTTC	CSVEGSIGGVTYEQYF
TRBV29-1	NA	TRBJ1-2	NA	TGCAGCGTTGGAACCAGAGGCAGACGCGAAGCTAACTATGGCTACACCTTC	CSVGTRGRREANYGYTF
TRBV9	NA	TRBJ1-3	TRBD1	TGTGCCAGCAGCCTACGGGACAGTTACTCTGGAAACACCATATATTTT	CASSLRDSYSGNTIYF
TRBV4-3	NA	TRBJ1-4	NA	TGCGCCAGCAGCCGCGAACAGGGAAAACTGTTTTTT	CASSREQGKLFF
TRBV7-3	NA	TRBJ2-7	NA	TGTGCCAGCAGTTTAGTCGGGGTCAGCTCCTACGAGCAGTACTTC	CASSLVGVSSYEQYF
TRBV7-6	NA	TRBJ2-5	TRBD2	TGTGCCAGCAGCTCGAGAAGCGGGAGGGCCCCCGAGACCCAGTACTTC	CASSSRSGRAPETQYF
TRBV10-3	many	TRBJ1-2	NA	TGTGCCATCAGTACCGGGAGGCAGGGGTCCGGTGGCTACACCTTC	CAISTGRQGSGGYTF
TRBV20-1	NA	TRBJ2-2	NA	TGCAGTGCCCATAGCATGGCGACGGTCACCGGGGAGCTGTTTTTT	CSAHSMATVTGELFF
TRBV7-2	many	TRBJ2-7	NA	TGTGCCAGCAGCTTAGGGACCCTTCGCGAGCAGTACTTC	CASSLGTLREQYF
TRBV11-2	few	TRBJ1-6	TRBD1	TGTGCCAGCAGCCCGAAAGACGGGACAGCTTGGAATTCACCCCTCCACTTT	CASSPKDGTAWNSPLHF
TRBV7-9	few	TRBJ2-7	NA	TGTGCCAGCAGCTTTGGTGGCTTGCAGTACTTC	CASSFGGLQYF
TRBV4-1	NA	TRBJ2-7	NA	TGCGCCAGCAGGTTCAACTTGGACAGCCGTGGCGAGCAGTACTTC	CASRFNLDSRGEQYF
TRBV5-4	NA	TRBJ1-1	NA	TGCGCCAGCAACCAACAGGAGGACACTGAAGCTTTCTTT	CASNQQEDTEAFF
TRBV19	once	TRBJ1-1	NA	TGTGCCAGTAGATATGTCACTGGAGCTTTCTTT	CASRYVTGAFF
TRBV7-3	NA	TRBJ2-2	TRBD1	TGTGCCAGCAGCCGTAGGAGGGACAGGGTATCGAACACCGGGGAGCTGTTTTTT	CASSRRRDRVSNTGELFF
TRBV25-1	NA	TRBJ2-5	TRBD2	TGTGCCAGCAGTGAGGCATTAGCGGGGGGTATTGAGACCCAGTACTTC	CASSEALAGGIETQYF
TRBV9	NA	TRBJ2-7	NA	TGTGCCAGCAGCGTCGACTTATCATTCCACGAGCAGTACTTC	CASSVDLSFHEQYF
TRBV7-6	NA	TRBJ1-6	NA	TGTGCCAGCAGCCAACGATCCTACCAGTCACCCCTCCACTTT	CASSQRSYQSPLHF
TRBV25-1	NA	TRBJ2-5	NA	TGTGCCAGCAGTGATCCCGGGCTCGGCGAGGCCCAGTACTTC	CASSDPGLGEAQYF
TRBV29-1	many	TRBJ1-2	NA	TGCAGCGTTGAAGATCGAGGTTTCAGGCATAGTAACTATGGCTACACCTTC	CSVEDRGFRHSNYGYTF
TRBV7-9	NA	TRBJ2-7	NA	TGTGCCAGCAGCCAAACGGCCGGGACCGAGCAGTACTTC	CASSQTAGTEQYF
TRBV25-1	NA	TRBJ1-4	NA	TGTGCCAGCAGCTACGGGCAAGAAAAACTGTTTTTT	CASSYGQEKLFF
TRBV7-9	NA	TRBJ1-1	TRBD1	TGTGCCAGCAGCCGGGACCACGGGACAGCTTCCATGAACACTGAAGCTTTCTTT	CASSRDHGTASMNTEAFF
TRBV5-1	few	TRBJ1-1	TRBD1	TGCGCCAGCAGCTTGATGACAGGGAGCACTGAAGCTTTCTTT	CASSLMTGSTEAFF
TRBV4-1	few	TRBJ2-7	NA	TGCGCCAGCAGCCAAGATCTGGCGGGGAGGCTTACCTACGAGCAGTACTTC	CASSQDLAGRLTYEQYF
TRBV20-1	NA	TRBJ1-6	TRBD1	TGCAGTGCTAGAGATACCGGGACAGGGAATTCACCCCTCCACTTT	CSARDTGTGNSPLHF
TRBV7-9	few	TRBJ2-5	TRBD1	TGCGCCAGCAGCCAAGGGACGGACAGGGAACAAGAGACCCAGTACTTC	CASSQGTDREQETQYF
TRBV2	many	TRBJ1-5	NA	TGTGCCAGCAGTGAGGGGACTGCCCTTGGGCCCCAGCATTTT	CASSEGTALGPQHF
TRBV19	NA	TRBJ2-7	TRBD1	TGTGCCAGTAGTACCGGGACAGGGGTTATCAACGAGCAGTACTTC	CASSTGTGVINEQYF
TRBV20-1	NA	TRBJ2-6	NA	TGCAGTGCTAGAAGGGGATTTGACGGATATGGGGCCAACGTCCTGACTTTC	CSARRGFDGYGANVLTF
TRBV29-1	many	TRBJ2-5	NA	TGCAGCGTTGCGGGGGCGCGGGAGACCCAGTACTTC	CSVAGARETQYF
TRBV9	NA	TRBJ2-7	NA	TGTGCCAGCAGCGTCAGGGGGGACGTATCCTACGAGCAGTACTTC	CASSVRGDVSYEQYF
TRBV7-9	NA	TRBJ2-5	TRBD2	TGTGCCAGCAGCTTTCGACTAGCGTCACAAGAGACCCAGTACTTC	CASSFRLASQETQYF
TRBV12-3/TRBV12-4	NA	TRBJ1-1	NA	TGTGCCAGCAGTGAAGCGCCAGGGGTCGCCGACACTGAAGCTTTCTTT	CASSEAPGVADTEAFF
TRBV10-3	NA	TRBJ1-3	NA	TGTGCCAGCAGGCCGGGACGGAACTCTGCAAACACCATATATTTT	CASRPGRNSANTIYF
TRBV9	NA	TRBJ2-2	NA	TGTGCCAGCAACAGGGCGAACACCGGGGAGCTGTTTTTT	CASNRANTGELFF
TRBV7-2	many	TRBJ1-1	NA	TGTGCCAGCAGCTGGTGGACAAGGATAAACACTGAAGCTTTCTTT	CASSWWTRINTEAFF
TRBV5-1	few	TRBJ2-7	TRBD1	TGTGCCAGCGGAGGCGGACGAGGGGGCCTCAACGAGCAGTACTTC	CASGGGRGGLNEQYF
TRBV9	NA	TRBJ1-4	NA	TGTGCCAGCAGCCAGATTCGGGACAACCTGGGTGAAAAACTGTCTTTT	CASSQIRDNLGEKLSF
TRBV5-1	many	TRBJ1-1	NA	TGCGCCAGCAGCTTCGACGGGAACACTGAAGCTTTCTTT	CASSFDGNTEAFF
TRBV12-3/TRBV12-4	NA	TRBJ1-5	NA	TGTGCCAGCAGTCACTACAGGCAGCCCCAGCATTTT	CASSHYRQPQHF
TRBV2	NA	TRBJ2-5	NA	TGTGCCAGCAGTGACACAGGGAAAGAGACCCAGTACTTC	CASSDTGKETQYF
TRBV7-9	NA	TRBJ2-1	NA	TGTGCCAGCAGCCCCTACAGGGCCGCGGGGCAGTTCTTC	CASSPYRAAGQFF
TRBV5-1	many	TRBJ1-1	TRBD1	TGCGCCAGCAGCCAGGACAGGCATGGGGCTGAAGCTTTCTTT	CASSQDRHGAEAFF
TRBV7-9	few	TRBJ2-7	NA	TGTGCCAGCAGCCCTGGACTCGGTGGGTACGAGCAGTACTTC	CASSPGLGGYEQYF